The 18 T cell receptor beta chains below come from one sample, sequenced in a study of OX40 agonist ivuxolimab in advanced cancers. Data came from immunoSEQ multiplex PCR; TCRdb stores just in-frame clones and leaves some out. This sample has around 79,000 clones, with around nine tenths found just once. The specimen comprised CD4+ or CD8+ T cells sorted from blood, sampled in a trial of the OX40 agonist ivuxolimab. Receptors were obtained from an adult with an advanced solid tumor such as melanoma, head and neck, liver or kidney cancer.

The V gene is TRBV27, the J gene TRBJ2-1; D is unclear. Trimming left V 1 base short and J 9 bases short, with 1 base between. This CDR3 spans 10 amino acids. Germline CDR1 and CDR2: MNHEY and SMNVEV (reference sequence). CDR3 nucleotides: TGTGCCAGCAGTTTATGTGAGCAGTTCTTC. Protein sequence: CASSLCEQFF.

V and J are TRBV7-2 and TRBJ1-1; 12 positions agree with TRBD1. Germline values: CDR1 SGHTA, CDR2 FQGNSA. The CDR3 spans 19 residues. Losses at the gene ends were 2 bases for V and 2 bases for J; bases not matched to a gene: 12. This chain's CDR3 is CASSLPLMGQGAKNTEAFF. Written as DNA, the CDR3 is TGTGCCAGCAGCTTACCCCTAATGGGACAGGGGGCGAAAAACACTGAAGCTTTCTTT.

The V and J genes are TRBV18 and TRBJ2-7, with 14 positions matching TRBD2. The CDR3 is 16 residues long. The ends lost 5 bases at V and 2 bases at J; junction bases unmatched: 5. Per the germline V gene, CDR1 is KGHSH and CDR2 is LQKENI. CDR3: CASSAGLAGATYEQYF. The CDR3 coding sequence is TGTGCCAGCTCAGCGGGACTAGCGGGGGCAACCTACGAGCAGTACTTC.

The V call is TRBV7-9, the J call TRBJ2-5, with D possibly being TRBD1 (5 bases). The germline V gene has CDR1 SEHNR and CDR2 FQNEAQ (reference sequence). V lost 3 bases, J lost 2 bases, and 7 bases lay in between. The CDR3 loop spans 13 amino acids. The CDR3 sequence: CASSFGHQETQYF. CDR3 DNA sequence: TGTGCCAGCAGCTTCGGACATCAAGAGACCCAGTACTTC.

The V call is TRBV28, the J call TRBJ1-6; 7 nucleotides match TRBD1. The V gene's germline CDR1 is MDHEN and CDR2 SYDVKM. V lost 6 bases and J lost 5; bases outside the gene matches: 1. This CDR3 has 13 amino acids. CDR3 bases: TGTGCCAGCAGCAGGGGGAATAATTCACCCCTCCACTTT. This sequence encodes CASSRGNNSPLHF.

V and J are TRBV6-5 and TRBJ2-5; D unclear. The germline V and J ends were trimmed by 0 bases and 5 bases, with 10 bases remaining between them. This CDR3 contains 14 residues. The germline CDR1 and CDR2 sequences are MNHEY and SVGAGI. The CDR3 coding sequence is TGTGCCAGCAGTTACTCGACCCCCCCGGAGACCCAGTACTTC. The encoded protein is CASSYSTPPETQYF.

This chain uses TRBV5-1 with TRBJ1-3; no firm D call. V lost 0 bases and J lost 0, with 10 bases in between. This CDR3 spans 16 amino acids. CDR1 is SGHRS and CDR2 is YFSETQ in the germline V gene. The CDR3 sequence is CASSLASTSSGNTIYF. The CDR3 DNA follows: TGCGCCAGCAGCTTGGCCTCAACGAGCTCTGGAAACACCATATATTTT.

V usage is TRBV7-9 and J usage is TRBJ1-4; the D is unclear. Germline loops: CDR1 SEHNR, CDR2 FQNEAQ (reference sequence). This CDR3 has 14 residues. V lost 2 bases and J 2 bases, leaving 6 bases between the germline ends. CDR3 nucleotide sequence: TGTGCCAGCAGCTTACGAAGGACTAATGAAAAACTGTTTTTT. Protein sequence: CASSLRRTNEKLFF.

The CDR3 sequence: CASSLDVGELFF. The CDR3 DNA sequence: TGCGCCAGCAGCTTGGACGTAGGGGAGCTGTTTTTT. The V gene is TRBV5-1, the J gene TRBJ2-2; D gene unclear. Trimming removed 0 bases from V and 8 bases from J, with 5 bases in between. CDR1 SGHRS and CDR2 YFSETQ come from the germline V gene. There are 12 residues in the CDR3.

CDR3 in amino acids: CSVARSSYNEQFF. DNA for the CDR3: TGCAGCGTTGCCCGGAGCTCCTACAATGAGCAGTTCTTC. The genes are TRBV29-1 and TRBJ2-1; D is unclear. Trimming took 4 bases from V and 0 from J, leaving 7 bases between them. Germline V gene data show CDR1 as SQVTM and CDR2 as ANQGSEA. This CDR3 spans 13 amino acids.

V is TRBV5-8 and J is TRBJ2-1; D is unresolved. V was trimmed by 4 bases and J by 0 bases, leaving 14 bases between them. The CDR3 sequence is 16 residues long. CDR1 and CDR2 (germline): SGHTS, YDEGEE. CDR3 coding DNA: TGTGCCAGCAGCCCCGCTCTAAGAAGCTCCTACAATGAGCAGTTCTTC. Encoded protein: CASSPALRSSYNEQFF.

The chain combines TRBV9 with TRBJ1-3; 8 nucleotides line up with TRBD1. The CDR3 contains 15 residues. J lost 0 bases, V lost 1 base, and 0 bases had no gene match. CDR1 and CDR2 (germline): SGDLS, YYNGEE. The DNA of the CDR3 is TGTGCCAGCAGCGTAACAGGGGGCTCTGGAAACACCATATATTTT. Protein product: CASSVTGGSGNTIYF.

The count of this clone is one. The rearrangement uses TRBV19 and TRBJ1-1; D remains unclear. Deletions cut 3 bases from V and 4 bases from J, with 9 bases between. Looked up from germline, CDR1 is LNHDA and CDR2 is SQIVND (reference sequence). This CDR3 spans 13 amino acids. CDR3 protein: CASSIGPRTEAFF. The CDR3 DNA reads TGTGCCAGTAGTATCGGCCCTCGCACTGAAGCTTTCTTT.

This clone was picked up one time. The V gene is TRBV7-2, the J gene TRBJ2-1, with 16 bases lining up with TRBD2. Germline V gene lookup returns CDR1 SGHTA and CDR2 FQGNSA. J lost 7 bases, V lost 1 base, and 7 bases had no gene match. This CDR3 contains 18 residues. CDR3 DNA: TGTGCCAGCAGCTTAGTAGGGACTAGCGGGGGGGCCGGAAATGAGCAGTTCTTC. Encoded protein: CASSLVGTSGGAGNEQFF.

This clone is a singleton in its sample. The chain couples TRBV13 to TRBJ1-1; D not certain. The CDR3 is made up of 14 amino acids. Per the germline V gene, CDR1 is PRHDT and CDR2 is FYEKMQ (reference sequence). Trimming cost V 2 bases and J 4 bases, with 11 bases left between them. The CDR3: CASSLTRGSTEAFF. DNA for the CDR3: TGTGCCAGCAGCTTAACCCGTGGGAGCACTGAAGCTTTCTTT.

This clone was detected a few times. V is TRBV28 and J is TRBJ2-7; D unclear. Trimming cost V 7 bases and J 4 bases, with 8 bases left between them. From germline, CDR1 is MDHEN and CDR2 SYDVKM. The CDR3 has 11 residues. The CDR3 reads CASTFGYEQYF. CDR3 bases: TGTGCCAGCACCTTCGGATACGAGCAGTACTTC.

The gene calls are TRBV10-2 and TRBJ1-3, with TRBD1 as a possible D gene (6 bases). Deletions cut 4 bases from V and 4 bases from J, with 14 bases between. The CDR3 has 15 residues. Germline V gene sequence: CDR1 WSHSY, CDR2 SAAADI. This CDR3 is CASSGDNLSGNTIYF. CDR3 DNA: TGCGCCAGCAGTGGGGACAACTTGTCAGGAAACACCATATATTTT.

The chain couples TRBV7-9 to TRBJ2-7; D may be TRBD1 (6 bases). This CDR3 has 13 amino acids. V was cut by 5 bases and J by 5 bases, with 13 bases left in between. Per the germline V gene, CDR1 is SEHNR and CDR2 is FQNEAQ (reference sequence). Here the CDR3 reads CASSMDQGHEQYF. CDR3 bases: TGTGCCAGCAGCATGGACCAGGGGCACGAGCAGTACTTC.